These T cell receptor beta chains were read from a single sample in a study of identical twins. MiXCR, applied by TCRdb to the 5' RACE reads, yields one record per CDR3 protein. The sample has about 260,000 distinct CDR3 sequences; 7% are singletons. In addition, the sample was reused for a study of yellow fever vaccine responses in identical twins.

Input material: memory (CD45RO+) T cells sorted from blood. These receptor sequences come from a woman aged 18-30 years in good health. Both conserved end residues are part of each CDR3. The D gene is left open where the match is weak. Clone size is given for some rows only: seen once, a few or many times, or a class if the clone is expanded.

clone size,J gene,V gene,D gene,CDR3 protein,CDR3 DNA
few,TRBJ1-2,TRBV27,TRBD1,CASSRTGTGNYGYTF,TGTGCCAGCAGTCGGACCGGGACAGGGAACTATGGCTACACCTTC
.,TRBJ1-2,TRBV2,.,CASSGREYGYTF,TGTGCCAGCAGTGGTCGGGAGTATGGCTACACCTTC
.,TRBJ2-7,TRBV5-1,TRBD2,CASSYLTSGSSYEQYF,TGCGCCAGCAGCTACCTGACTAGCGGGAGCTCCTACGAGCAGTACTTC
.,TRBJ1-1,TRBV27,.,CASRGSREFGTEAFF,TGTGCCAGCAGGGGGAGCAGGGAGTTTGGCACTGAAGCTTTCTTT
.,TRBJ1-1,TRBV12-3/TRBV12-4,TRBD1,CASSWRTGVGTEAFF,TGTGCCAGCAGTTGGAGGACAGGGGTAGGCACTGAAGCTTTCTTT
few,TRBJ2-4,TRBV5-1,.,CASRETAARVDIQYF,TGCGCCAGCCGGGAGACGGCAGCCCGTGTGGACATTCAGTACTTC
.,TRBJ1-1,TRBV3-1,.,CASSQAERMNTEAFF,TGTGCCAGCAGCCAAGCGGAAAGAATGAACACTGAAGCCTTCTTT
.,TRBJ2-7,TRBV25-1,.,CASSVDSLTYEQYF,TGTGCCAGCAGTGTGGACAGTCTCACCTACGAGCAGTACTTC
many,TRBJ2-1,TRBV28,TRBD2,CASRTTSGDNEQFF,TGTGCCAGCAGAACGACTAGCGGAGACAATGAGCAGTTCTTC
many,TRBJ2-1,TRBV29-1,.,CSVVALTYNEQFF,TGCAGCGTTGTGGCTTTGACCTACAATGAGCAGTTCTTC
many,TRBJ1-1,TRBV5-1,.,CASSLWGYTEAFF,TGCGCCAGCAGCTTATGGGGGTACACTGAAGCTTTCTTT
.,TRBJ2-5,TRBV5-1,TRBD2,CASSLTPGGAGETQYF,TGCGCCAGCAGCTTAACCCCCGGGGGGGCCGGGGAGACCCAGTACTTC
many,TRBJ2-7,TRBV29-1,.,CSPSRGIKEQYF,TGCAGCCCGTCGCGCGGGATTAAGGAGCAGTACTTC
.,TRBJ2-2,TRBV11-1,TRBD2,CASSSSGRNTGELFF,TGTGCCAGCAGCTCCAGCGGGAGGAACACCGGGGAGCTGTTTTTT
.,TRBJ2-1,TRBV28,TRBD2,CASSPPGLADNEQFF,TGTGCCAGCAGCCCCCCGGGACTAGCGGACAATGAGCAGTTCTTC
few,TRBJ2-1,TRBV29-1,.,CSVEILGYEQFF,TGCAGCGTTGAAATTTTGGGATATGAGCAGTTCTTC
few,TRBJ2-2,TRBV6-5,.,CASSLGLLPPTGELFF,TGTGCCAGCAGTTTAGGACTCCTACCCCCAACCGGGGAGCTGTTTTTT
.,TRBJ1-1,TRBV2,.,CASRETGITEAFF,TGTGCCAGCAGGGAAACAGGGATCACTGAAGCTTTCTTT
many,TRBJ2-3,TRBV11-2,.,CASSPLWGPSTDTQYF,TGTGCCAGCAGCCCCCTATGGGGCCCGAGCACAGATACGCAGTATTTT
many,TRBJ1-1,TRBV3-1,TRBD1,CASSPTGTGTEAFF,TGTGCCAGCAGCCCGACCGGGACAGGGACTGAAGCTTTCTTT
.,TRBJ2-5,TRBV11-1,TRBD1,CASSATGVQETQYF,TGTGCCAGCAGCGCCACAGGGGTCCAAGAGACCCAGTACTTC
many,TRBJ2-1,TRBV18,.,CASSPFKGGAGSYNEQFF,TGTGCCAGCTCACCGTTCAAAGGGGGAGCGGGCTCCTACAATGAGCAGTTCTTC
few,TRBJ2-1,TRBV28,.,CASSLPGSGYNEQFF,TGTGCCAGCAGTTTACCTGGTTCGGGCTACAATGAGCAGTTCTTC
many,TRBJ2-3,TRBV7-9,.,CASSPRQGLMTDTQYF,TGTGCCAGCAGCCCACGACAGGGACTGATGACAGATACGCAGTATTTT
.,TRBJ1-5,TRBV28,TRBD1,CASSPSGQGGYQPQHF,TGTGCCAGCAGTCCTTCAGGACAGGGAGGATATCAGCCCCAGCATTTT
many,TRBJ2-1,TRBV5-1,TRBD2,CASSPRLAGRSYNEQFF,TGCGCCAGCAGCCCCCGACTAGCGGGACGCTCCTACAATGAGCAGTTCTTC
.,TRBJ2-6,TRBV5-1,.,CASSLDWVSGANVLTF,TGCGCCAGCAGCTTGGACTGGGTTTCTGGGGCCAACGTCCTGACTTTC
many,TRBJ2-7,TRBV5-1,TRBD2,CASSHPHSGSHEQYF,TGCGCCAGCAGCCACCCCCATAGCGGGAGTCACGAGCAGTACTTC
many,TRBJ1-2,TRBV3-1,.,CASSSYRDGYTF,TGTGCCAGCAGCTCCTACAGGGATGGCTACACCTTC
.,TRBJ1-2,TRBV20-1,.,CSAVGALGYGYTF,TGCAGTGCCGTGGGGGCGTTGGGCTATGGCTACACCTTC
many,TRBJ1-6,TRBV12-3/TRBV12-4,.,CASGRGTGSNSPLHF,TGTGCCAGCGGACGCGGGACGGGTAGTAATTCACCCCTCCACTTT
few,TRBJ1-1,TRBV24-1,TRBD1,CATSDSPRTGRLVLNTEAFF,TGTGCCACCAGTGATTCCCCCCGGACAGGACGATTGGTTCTGAACACTGAAGCTTTCTTT
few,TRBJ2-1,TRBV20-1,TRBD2,CSARLERGGYNEQFF,TGCAGTGCTAGACTGGAGCGGGGGGGATACAATGAGCAGTTCTTC
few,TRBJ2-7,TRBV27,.,CASSPRTGEQYF,TGTGCCAGCAGTCCACGGACCGGCGAGCAGTACTTC
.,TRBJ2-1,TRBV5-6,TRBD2,CASSLGLAGAPKYNEQFF,TGTGCCAGCAGCTTGGGGCTAGCGGGGGCCCCCAAATACAATGAGCAGTTCTTC
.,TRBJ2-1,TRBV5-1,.,CASSLGAVPHNEQFF,TGCGCCAGCAGCTTAGGAGCTGTCCCACACAATGAGCAGTTCTTC
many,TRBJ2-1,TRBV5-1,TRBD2,CASSSSTSGTYNEQFF,TGCGCCAGCAGCTCGTCGACTAGCGGGACGTACAATGAGCAGTTCTTC
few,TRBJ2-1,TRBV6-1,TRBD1,CASSALIGQGYNEQFF,TGTGCCAGCAGTGCCTTAATAGGACAGGGTTACAATGAGCAGTTCTTC
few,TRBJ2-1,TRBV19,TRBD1,CASSSAGGPGEQFF,TGTGCCAGTAGTTCCGCAGGGGGACCTGGTGAGCAGTTCTTC
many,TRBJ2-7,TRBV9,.,CASSVDPGNSYEQYF,TGTGCCAGCAGCGTAGACCCGGGCAACTCCTACGAGCAGTACTTC
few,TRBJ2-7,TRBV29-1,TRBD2,CSIRDYTYEQYF,TGCAGCATCCGGGACTATACCTACGAGCAGTACTTC
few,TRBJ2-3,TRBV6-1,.,CASSESGGIRYATQYF,TGTGCCAGCAGTGAAAGTGGCGGGATTCGTTACGCTACGCAGTATTTT
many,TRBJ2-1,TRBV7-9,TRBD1,CASSLQGQTEQFF,TGTGCCAGCAGCTTACAGGGACAGACTGAGCAGTTCTTC
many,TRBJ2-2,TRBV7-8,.,CASSFRDGGELFF,TGTGCCAGCAGCTTTAGGGATGGCGGGGAGCTGTTTTTT
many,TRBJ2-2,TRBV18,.,CASSELPSTNTGELFF,TGTGCCAGCTCAGAACTGCCCTCTACGAACACCGGGGAGCTGTTTTTT
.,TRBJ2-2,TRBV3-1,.,CASSLQGWAGELFF,TGTGCCAGCAGCCTACAGGGCTGGGCCGGGGAGCTGTTTTTT
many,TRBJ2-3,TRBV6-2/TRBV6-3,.,CASSRRTADTQYF,TGTGCCAGCAGTAGGAGGACAGCAGATACGCAGTATTTT
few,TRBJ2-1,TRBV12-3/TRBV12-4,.,CASRGSGGTQPYNEQFF,TGTGCCAGCAGAGGCTCGGGCGGGACGCAACCCTACAATGAGCAGTTCTTC
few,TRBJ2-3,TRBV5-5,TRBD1,CASVRQGVIPDTQYF,TGTGCCAGCGTCCGACAGGGGGTGATTCCCGATACGCAGTATTTT
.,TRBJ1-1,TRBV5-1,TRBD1,CASTRQGTMVRNTEAFF,TGCGCCAGCACCCGACAGGGGACTATGGTGAGGAACACTGAAGCTTTCTTT
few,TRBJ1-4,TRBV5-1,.,CASSLVGKSLLFF,TGCGCCAGCAGCTTGGTTGGCAAATCGTTGTTGTTTTTT
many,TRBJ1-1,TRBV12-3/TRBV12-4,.,CASSFGPPNTEAFF,TGTGCCAGCAGTTTCGGCCCCCCGAACACTGAAGCTTTCTTT
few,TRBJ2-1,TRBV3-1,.,CASRSAPHNEQFF,TGTGCCAGCCGTAGCGCGCCACACAATGAGCAGTTCTTC
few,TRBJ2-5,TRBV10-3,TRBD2,CAISTGTSVETQYF,TGTGCCATCAGTACCGGGACTAGCGTTGAGACCCAGTACTTC
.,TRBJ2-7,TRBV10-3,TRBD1,CASWDRGGYEQYF,TGTGCCAGTTGGGACAGGGGAGGCTACGAGCAGTACTTC
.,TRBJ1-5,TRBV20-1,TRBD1,CSARGTGSLGGQPQHF,TGCAGTGCTAGGGGGACAGGGAGTTTGGGCGGTCAGCCCCAGCATTTT
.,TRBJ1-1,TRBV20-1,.,CSLVGGTNTEAFF,TGCAGTCTAGTGGGGGGAACGAACACTGAAGCTTTCTTT
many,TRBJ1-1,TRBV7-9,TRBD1,CASSLGQGARGTEAFF,TGTGCCAGCAGCTTAGGCCAGGGGGCCAGGGGGACTGAAGCTTTCTTT
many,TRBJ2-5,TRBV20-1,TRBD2,CSALLAGGRETQYF,TGCAGTGCCCTACTAGCGGGGGGGCGCGAGACCCAGTACTTC
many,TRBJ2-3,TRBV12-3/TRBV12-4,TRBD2,CASSLRLAGGTDTQYF,TGTGCCAGCAGTTTAAGGCTAGCGGGGGGCACAGATACGCAGTATTTT